Listed below are T cell receptor beta chains from one sample, sequenced in a study of shared clonotypes between healthy human individuals. TCRdb keeps only in-frame clones here, not all; method: immunoSEQ multiplex PCR. The sample shows roughly 2,000,000 clones, about 95% of them seen only once. Source material: naive CD8+ T cells sorted from blood. All receptors derive from a young man in good health. CDR3s include the opening cysteine and the closing phenylalanine or tryptophan. The D gene is left open where the match is weak. Clone size is given for some rows only: seen once, a few or many times, or a class if the clone is expanded.

V gene	clone size	J gene	D gene	CDR3 protein	CDR3 DNA
TRBV29-1	.	TRBJ2-7	.	CSVGDKAYEQYF	TGCAGCGTTGGGGACAAAGCCTACGAGCAGTACTTC
TRBV6-5	.	TRBJ2-1	.	CASSPDFYEQFF	TGTGCCAGCAGCCCCGACTTCTATGAGCAGTTCTTC
TRBV2	.	TRBJ2-1	.	CASSGDFGDNEQFF	TGTGCCAGCAGTGGGGACTTCGGTGACAATGAGCAGTTCTTC
TRBV7-8	.	TRBJ2-7	.	CASSLVGYEQYF	TGTGCCAGCAGCTTAGTTGGCTACGAGCAGTACTTC
TRBV5-6	many	TRBJ2-3	.	CASSLMIGETDTQYF	TGTGCCAGCAGCTTGATGATAGGAGAGACAGATACGCAGTATTTT
TRBV7-9	.	TRBJ1-1	.	CASSPSLKGSEAFF	TGTGCCAGCAGCCCCAGTTTAAAGGGTTCTGAAGCTTTCTTT
TRBV7-7	.	TRBJ2-2	.	CASSLEPGSTGELFF	TGTGCTAGCAGCTTAGAGCCCGGAAGCACCGGGGAGCTGTTTTTT
TRBV28	.	TRBJ1-1	.	CASSFRQGNTEAFF	TGTGCCAGCAGTTTCAGGCAGGGGAACACTGAAGCTTTCTTT
TRBV11-2	.	TRBJ1-2	TRBD1	CASSLAGQGLNYGYTF	TGTGCCAGCAGCTTAGCGGGACAGGGGTTAAACTATGGCTACACCTTC
TRBV19	.	TRBJ2-1	TRBD2	CASSLKVISGSSYNEQFF	TGTGCCAGTAGTCTCAAAGTCATTAGCGGGAGCTCCTACAATGAGCAGTTCTTC
TRBV13	.	TRBJ2-7	TRBD1	CASSPTGTGGYEQYF	TGTGCCAGCAGCCCAACCGGGACAGGGGGCTACGAGCAGTACTTC
TRBV11-2	.	TRBJ2-7	TRBD2	CASSGLGTYEQYF	TGTGCCAGCAGCGGACTAGGGACCTACGAGCAGTACTTC
TRBV2	.	TRBJ2-5	.	CASSEGGVETQYF	TGTGCCAGCAGTGAAGGGGGTGTTGAGACCCAGTACTTC
TRBV19	.	TRBJ2-7	.	CASSGQTFYEQYF	TGTGCCAGTAGTGGACAGACGTTCTACGAGCAGTACTTC
TRBV12-5	.	TRBJ1-3	.	CASGLTSSSSGNTIYF	TGTGCTAGTGGTCTCACTTCTAGCAGCTCTGGAAACACCATATATTTT
TRBV5-4	.	TRBJ1-3	.	CASSLGSPGNTIYF	TGTGCCAGCAGCTTGGGTTCGCCTGGAAACACCATATATTTT
TRBV5-1	.	TRBJ2-1	.	CASSYHALIDEQFF	TGCGCCAGCAGCTACCACGCCCTCATCGATGAGCAGTTCTTC
TRBV5-1	.	TRBJ2-1	TRBD1	CASSFPGGSDEQFF	TGCGCCAGCAGCTTCCCAGGGGGCAGCGATGAGCAGTTCTTC
TRBV19	.	TRBJ2-5	.	CASSRGLYEETQYF	TGTGCCAGTAGTCGCGGGCTGTACGAGGAGACCCAGTACTTC
TRBV6-5	.	TRBJ2-1	TRBD2	CASSYDRPGLGNEQFF	TGTGCCAGCAGTTACGACCGCCCTGGACTAGGGAATGAGCAGTTCTTC
TRBV9	.	TRBJ2-3	.	CASSVGATPTDTQYF	TGTGCCAGCAGCGTAGGGGCGACCCCCACAGATACGCAGTATTTT
TRBV4-1	.	TRBJ2-7	.	CASSRIAESYEQYF	TGCGCCAGCAGCCGGATAGCGGAAAGCTACGAGCAGTACTTC
TRBV5-4	.	TRBJ2-1	TRBD1	CASSLDQGVEQFF	TGTGCCAGCAGCTTGGACCAGGGGGTCGAGCAGTTCTTC
TRBV7-8	.	TRBJ2-2	.	CASSPLSGELFF	TGTGCCAGCAGCCCACTTAGCGGGGAGCTGTTTTTT
TRBV29-1	.	TRBJ2-7	TRBD1	CSVSGTGSTEQYF	TGCAGCGTCTCCGGGACAGGGTCGACCGAGCAGTACTTC
TRBV13	.	TRBJ2-2	.	CASSLVVSGELFF	TGTGCCAGCAGCTTAGTTGTGTCCGGGGAGCTGTTTTTT
TRBV4-3	.	TRBJ2-1	TRBD2	CASSPGLAAYNEQFF	TGCGCCAGCAGCCCAGGACTAGCGGCCTACAATGAGCAGTTCTTC
TRBV11-2	once	TRBJ2-1	.	CASSGTNNEQFF	TGTGCCAGCAGCGGGACAAACAATGAGCAGTTCTTC
TRBV7-2	.	TRBJ2-7	.	CASSLGGRGEQYF	TGTGCCAGCAGCTTAGGGGGCCGAGGCGAGCAGTACTTC
TRBV14	.	TRBJ1-6	.	CASSERTVYNSPLHF	TGTGCCAGCAGCGAAAGGACAGTATATAATTCACCCCTCCACTTT
TRBV29-1	.	TRBJ2-1	.	CSAIGEAGWYEQFF	TGCAGCGCCATAGGGGAGGCCGGCTGGTATGAGCAGTTCTTC
TRBV28	once	TRBJ1-6	.	CASSDTGLHF	TGTGCCAGCAGTGATACCGGGCTCCACTTT
TRBV29-1	.	TRBJ2-5	.	CSVEEVSETRAEQYF	TGCAGCGTTGAGGAAGTCTCAGAAACCCGCGCTGAGCAGTACTTC